Shown below are 32 T cell receptor beta chains from a single sample sequenced in a study of vaccination and CD4 T cells after COVID-19. Documented treatment: roughly ten-day PBMC culture with coronavirus spike peptide pools or control peptides (ViraFEST assay). The antigens these receptors bind are not known. Researchers used the Oncomine TCR Beta short-read assay to sequence DNA from cultured CD4+ T cells. TCRdb re-called the PCR reads through MiXCR, storing one row per CDR3 protein. The table includes approximately 12,000 distinct CDR3 sequences, 40% to 50% detected once. The sample consisted of CD4+ T cells from blood, cultured in vitro. Every receptor here comes from a human donor who had recovered from COVID-19.

The V gene is TRBV30, the J gene TRBJ2-2; D assignment may be TRBD1 or TRBD2 (6 bases each). The germline V and J ends were trimmed by 3 bases and 3 bases, with 14 bases remaining between them. Germline V lookup: CDR1 GTSNPN, CDR2 SVGIG (reference sequence). The CDR3 length is 15 residues. CDR3 in amino acids: CAWRSGGRDTGELFF. The CDR3, as DNA: TGTGCCTGGAGATCCGGGGGCAGGGACACCGGGGAGCTGTTTTTT.

This clonotype was counted only a few times. The gene calls are TRBV7-2 and TRBJ2-2; 10 nucleotides line up with TRBD1. Looked up from germline, CDR1 is SGHTA and CDR2 is FQGNSA. The CDR3 consists of 15 residues. J lost 6 bases, V lost 6 bases, and 7 bases had no gene match. CDR3 sequence reads: CASRWPGQGSGELFF. The CDR3 bases are TGTGCCAGCAGGTGGCCGGGACAGGGGTCCGGGGAGCTGTTTTTT.

This clonotype was seen only a few times. The chain is built from TRBV27 and TRBJ1-2; D is unclear. V was trimmed by 2 bases and J by 1 base, leaving 8 bases between them. Looked up from germline, CDR1 is MNHEY and CDR2 is SMNVEV (reference sequence). This CDR3 is built from 14 residues. DNA for the CDR3: TGTGCCAGCAGTTTAACTGCTCTTAACTATGGCTACACCTTC. Protein product: CASSLTALNYGYTF.

The chain recombines TRBV3-1 with TRBJ2-1, with a weak D call TRBD1 (6 bases). Germline CDR1 LGHDT, CDR2 YNNKEL (reference sequence). Trimming pared 5 bases from V and 8 bases from J, leaving 13 bases between. There are 13 residues in the CDR3. CDR3 DNA: TGTGCCAGCAGCTCGCCAGGGGACCATGAGCAGTTCTTC. Amino acid sequence: CASSSPGDHEQFF.

This chain connects TRBV24-1 to TRBJ2-7, with 7 bases aligning to TRBD2. The CDR3 is 15 residues long. The germline CDR1 and CDR2 sequences are KGHDR and SFDVKD. The V gene end was trimmed by 3 bases and the J gene end by 0 bases; junction bases not matched to a gene: 4. CDR3 sequence reads: CATSDPGRGSYEQYF. DNA for the CDR3: TGTGCCACCAGTGATCCTGGGAGGGGCTCCTACGAGCAGTACTTC.

The rearrangement uses TRBV20-1 and TRBJ2-4; no clear D. The germline V gene has CDR1 DFQATT and CDR2 SNEGSKA (reference sequence). The CDR3 sequence is 15 residues long. V lost 6 bases to trimming and J lost 1 base, with 16 bases between them. The DNA for the CDR3 is TGCAGTGCCCCGAGGACCCCTGGTGCCAAAAACATTCAGTACTTC. It translates to CSAPRTPGAKNIQYF.

The V gene is TRBV20-1, the J gene TRBJ1-2; D might be TRBD1 (5 bases). Germline V gene lookup returns CDR1 DFQATT and CDR2 SNEGSKA (reference sequence). The CDR3 length is 17 residues. V shed 1 base and J shed 2 bases, with 20 bases lying between them. In nucleotides, the CDR3 is TGCAGTGCTAGAGTGGGCAACTGGGACTACAGGAACTATGGCTACACCTTC. It codes for CSARVGNWDYRNYGYTF.

The chain employs TRBV6-1 and TRBJ2-6, with 9 positions matching TRBD1. CDR3 size: 18 residues. V dropped 5 bases and J dropped 0; count of bases not matched to a gene: 8. Germline CDR1 reads MNHNS; CDR2 reads SASEGT. This chain's CDR3 is CASSRHRGRNSGANVLTF. The CDR3 coding sequence is TGTGCCAGCAGTCGTCACAGGGGGCGAAACTCTGGGGCCAACGTCCTGACTTTC.

This clonotype has more than one count but fewer than ten. The V gene is TRBV6-1, the J gene TRBJ2-2; 9 bases are shared with TRBD1. The trim removed 1 base at V and 3 bases at J, leaving 0 bases unmatched. Germline assignment: CDR1 MNHNS and CDR2 SASEGT. This CDR3 region has 15 residues. In nucleotides, the CDR3 is TGTGCCAGCAGTGAAGGGACAGGGGACACCGGGGAGCTGTTTTTT. Translated, it gives CASSEGTGDTGELFF.

V gene TRBV7-9 combines with J gene TRBJ2-1; 11 bases are shared with TRBD2. Unmatched junction bases numbered 15, after V lost 3 bases and J lost 8 bases. The CDR3 loop spans 18 amino acids. Germline CDR1 is SEHNR and CDR2 is FQNEAQ (reference sequence). CDR3 region: CASSFPPRLAGTKDEQFF. The CDR3 DNA is TGTGCCAGCAGCTTTCCACCTAGACTAGCGGGAACCAAGGATGAGCAGTTCTTC.

This clonotype was detected a few times. The rearrangement joins TRBV11-2 to TRBJ2-3, with 7 bases fitting TRBD2. The CDR3 has 16 amino acids. V was pared by 7 bases and J by 6 bases, with 16 bases of the junction left unmatched. Germline V gene data show CDR1 as SGHAT and CDR2 as FQNNGV. CDR3 in amino acids: CASNTHRDYGRDTQYF. The CDR3 coding sequence is TGTGCCAGCAACACCCACCGGGACTACGGGAGGGATACGCAGTATTTT.

The chain combines TRBV12-3 or TRBV12-4 with TRBJ2-5; TRBD2 aligns across 8 bases. The CDR3 has 15 amino acids. Trimming cost V 6 bases and J 5 bases; bases outside gene matches: 11. CDR3 DNA sequence: TGTGCCAGCAGCAGCAATCTCGGGGGGGGGGAGACCCAGTACTTC. Residues: CASSSNLGGGETQYF.

The V call is TRBV7-3, the J call TRBJ1-3; D uncertain. V was pared by 4 bases and J by 4 bases, with 11 bases between. The germline gives CDR1 SGHTA, CDR2 FQGTGA. The CDR3 length is 14 residues. For the CDR3, the DNA is TGTGCCAGCAGCTCGGGCCATGCCGGAAACACCATATATTTT. Amino acid sequence: CASSSGHAGNTIYF.

The V call is TRBV6-2 or TRBV6-3, the J call TRBJ2-5; 12 bases map to TRBD2. Germline lookup yields CDR1 MNHEY and CDR2 SVGEGT. V shed 6 bases and J 2 bases; nucleotides not matched to a gene: 13. The CDR3 sequence is 18 residues long. CDR3 sequence (DNA): TGTGCCAGCAGGAGACTAGCGGGAGCCCAAAGGGGGCAAGAGACCCAGTACTTC. Encoded protein: CASRRLAGAQRGQETQYF.

As DNA, the CDR3 is TGTGCCAGCAGCTACAACCGGCCCCCCCATCCGCAGTATTTT. It is translated as CASSYNRPPHPQYF. The chain links TRBV6-5 to TRBJ2-3; D is uncertain. The germline gives CDR1 MNHEY, CDR2 SVGAGI. There are 14 residues in the CDR3. Trimming left V 6 bases short and J 10 bases short, with 20 bases between.

The chain joins TRBV5-4 to TRBJ2-1; possibly TRBD2 for D (6 bases). The V and J ends lost 2 bases and 5 bases respectively, with 14 bases between them. This CDR3 has 15 residues. CDR1 and CDR2 (germline): SGHNT, YYREEE (reference sequence). CDR3 nucleotide sequence: TGTGCCAGCAGCTTTGTGAGCGGGTCTAACAATGAGCAGTTCTTC. Protein: CASSFVSGSNNEQFF.

The V call is TRBV30, the J call TRBJ1-2; D call uncertain. The CDR3 runs 12 residues. Trimming took off 0 bases at V and 3 bases at J, with 5 bases between the two ends. Germline CDR1 and CDR2: GTSNPN and SVGIG (reference sequence). The CDR3 DNA reads as TGTGCCTGGAGTGTACTATACTATGGCTACACCTTC. It is translated as CAWSVLYYGYTF.

The chain recombines TRBV19 with TRBJ1-2, with 7 bases identical to TRBD1. Per the germline V gene, CDR1 is LNHDA and CDR2 is SQIVND (reference sequence). Trimming cost V 4 bases and J 4 bases; bases outside gene matches: 9. The CDR3 is 15 residues long. This CDR3 is CASSKVRTGVYGYTF. CDR3 DNA: TGTGCCAGTAGTAAAGTCCGGACAGGCGTCTATGGCTACACCTTC.

In DNA form, the CDR3 reads TGCGCCACTCACCACAGCACAGATACGCAGTATTTT. Protein: CATHHSTDTQYF. The rearrangement links TRBV10-2 to TRBJ2-3; D is ambiguous. V lost 10 bases to trimming and J lost 0 bases, with 8 bases between them. The CDR3 has 12 residues. Germline-derived CDR1 and CDR2 are WSHSY and SAAADI.

Comment on this clonotype: The CDR3 end shows no conserved phenylalanine or tryptophan, and so a read error is likely. The chain couples TRBV20-1 to TRBJ2-2; D not resolved. The CDR3 contains 14 residues. Looked up from germline, CDR1 is DFQATT and CDR2 is SNEGSKA (reference sequence). V was trimmed by 6 bases and J by 6 bases, leaving 17 bases between them. The CDR3 reads CSAVGISGSGELFL. As DNA, the CDR3 is TGCAGTGCCGTGGGCATTTCGGGCTCCGGGGAGCTGTTTCTT.

This clonotype has just a few counts. The chain joins TRBV19 to TRBJ1-5; D ambiguous. CDR1 is LNHDA and CDR2 is SQIVND in the germline V gene (reference sequence). The CDR3 has 15 amino acids. Trimming shortened V by 0 bases and J by 6 bases, and 12 bases separated the two germline ends. CDR3 amino acids: CASSIDPPTRQPQHF. The CDR3 DNA follows: TGTGCCAGTAGTATAGATCCCCCCACTCGTCAGCCCCAGCATTTT.

In its sample, this clonotype was seen once. The rearrangement joins TRBV19 to TRBJ1-4; D may be TRBD1 (6 bases). The CDR3 is made up of 14 amino acids. The germline V gene encodes CDR1 LNHDA and CDR2 SQIVND (reference sequence). V was cut by 7 bases and J by 1 base, with 10 bases left in between. The CDR3 bases are TGTGCCAGTAAAAAACAGGGAACTAATGAAAAACTGTTTTTT. Protein product: CASKKQGTNEKLFF.

The chain is built from TRBV11-2 and TRBJ2-5, with TRBD2 identical over 7 bases. This CDR3 spans 14 amino acids. V lost 3 bases, J lost 4 bases, and 5 bases stayed unmatched. Germline V CDR1 and CDR2: SGHAT, FQNNGV. The CDR3 DNA is TGTGCCAGCAGCTTGGGGGGGGTCGGAGAGACCCAGTACTTC. Amino acids: CASSLGGVGETQYF.

The chain carries TRBV2 and TRBJ2-1; a weak D match, TRBD2 (6 bases). Trimming shortened V by 6 bases and J by 4 bases, and 16 bases separated the two germline ends. CDR1 SNHLY and CDR2 FYNNEI come from the germline V gene. The CDR3 is 15 residues long. The CDR3 bases are TGTGCCAGCAGGTTGGAAGCTAGCGCGTACAATGAGCAGTTCTTC. Residues: CASRLEASAYNEQFF.

The chain is built from TRBV6-1 and TRBJ2-7; 8 bases match TRBD1. The trim removed 7 bases at V and 4 bases at J, leaving 12 bases unmatched. CDR1 and CDR2 (germline): MNHNS, SASEGT. The CDR3 is 15 residues long. In DNA, the CDR3 is TGTGCCAGCACCCACGGGACAGGCGCTGGGTACGAGCAGTACTTC. It yields the protein CASTHGTGAGYEQYF.

The chain combines TRBV7-8 with TRBJ2-1, with TRBD1 matching over 9 bases. Germline values: CDR1 SGHVS, CDR2 FQNEAQ. The CDR3 length is 18 residues. V gave up 5 bases and J gave up 0 bases; unmatched junction bases: 11. CDR3 loop: CASSPRATGGNSYNEQFF. The CDR3 DNA follows: TGTGCCAGCAGCCCAAGGGCGACAGGGGGAAACTCCTACAATGAGCAGTTCTTC.

This clonotype was detected a few times. This chain links TRBV5-6 with TRBJ1-1, with D possibly being TRBD1 (6 bases). Trimming pared 5 bases from V and 3 bases from J, leaving 14 bases between. The CDR3 loop spans 14 amino acids. Germline lookup yields CDR1 SGHDT and CDR2 YYEEEE. CDR3 loop: CASRTKGGYTEAFF. CDR3 nucleotide sequence: TGTGCCAGCAGGACAAAAGGGGGGTACACTGAAGCTTTCTTT.

The chain employs TRBV18 and TRBJ2-3; 13 bases are shared with TRBD2. The CDR3 runs 16 residues. V was clipped by 3 bases and J by 4 bases; unmatched bases: 4. Germline CDR1 is KGHSH and CDR2 is LQKENI. The CDR3: CASSPWTSGSADTQYF. CDR3 coding DNA: TGTGCCAGCTCACCTTGGACTAGCGGGAGCGCAGATACGCAGTATTTT.

Regarding this clonotype: An end of the junction differs from the germline gene, which may be a read error. This rearrangement joins TRBV12-3 or TRBV12-4 to TRBJ1-5; 9 bases are a match to TRBD1. The CDR3 totals 14 residues. The CDR3 DNA follows: TGTGCCAGCAGTTTTACAGGGGGCAACCAGCCCCAGCATTTT. The encoded protein is CASSFTGGNQPQHF.

CDR3 residues: CASSLAPLNTGELFF. CDR3 nucleotides: TGTGCCAGCAGCTTAGCGCCGTTGAACACCGGGGAGCTGTTTTTT. The chain is built from TRBV7-2 and TRBJ2-2; D call uncertain. The CDR3 contains 15 residues. CDR1 is SGHTA and CDR2 is FQGNSA in the germline V gene. V lost 0 bases and J lost 1, with 6 bases in between. Full variable domain (missing parts from reference TRBV7-2 and TRBJ2-2): GAGVSQSPSNKVTEKGKDVELRCDPISGHTALYWYRQSLGQGLEFLIYFQGNSAPDKSGLPSDRFSAERTGGSVSTLTIQRTQQEDSAVYLCASSLAPLNTGELFFGEGSRLTVL.

V and J are TRBV5-6 and TRBJ1-5; D ambiguous. Trimming pared 4 bases from V and 0 bases from J, leaving 14 bases between. This CDR3 contains 16 residues. Germline assignment: CDR1 SGHDT and CDR2 YYEEEE. The CDR3 coding sequence is TGTGCCAGCAGCCGGCGGGAGCAGGCTAGCAATCAGCCCCAGCATTTT. This encodes CASSRREQASNQPQHF.

The V call is TRBV29-1, the J call TRBJ2-7; 7 bases align to TRBD2. Germline V gene data show CDR1 as SQVTM and CDR2 as ANQGSEA. The CDR3 extends over 14 amino acids. The ends lost 7 bases at V and 0 bases at J; junction bases unmatched: 9. The CDR3 DNA reads TGCAGCGCATCGCGGGGGTCCCACTCCTACGAGCAGTACTTC. Translated: CSASRGSHSYEQYF.